This T cell receptor beta chain was sequenced during a study of PD-1 blockade in classical Hodgkin lymphoma. The study, taken as a whole, reports: When nivolumab was started under 1 year after ASCT, patients were excluded. By C4D1, CD4+ diversity increased significantly, especially in complete responders.

Profiled with immunoSEQ multiplex PCR; TCRdb holds only in-frame clones, not every one. The table includes approximately 28,000 clones, around 80% detected once. Points on this clone: Its target is not known.

The CDR3 is 14 residues long. Germline CDR1 reads LNHDA; CDR2 reads SQIVND (reference sequence). The junction had 3 bases not matched to a gene; V was cut back by 6 bases and J by 0 bases. Every single patient, without exception, relapsed after autologous stem cell transplantation, and brentuximab vedotin exposure varied. Purification of CD4+ T cells from thawed PBMCs was achieved by magnetic negative selection. The V and J genes are TRBV19 and TRBJ2-3; 7 nucleotides line up with TRBD1. This specimen consisted of CD4+ T cells from blood, obtained at baseline. The source is a human donor with classical Hodgkin lymphoma. In DNA, the CDR3 is TGTGCCAGTAGGGAGACAGGGAGCACAGATACGCAGTATTTT. Translating gives CASRETGSTDTQYF.